These 26 T cell receptor beta chains share one sample of origin, sequenced in a study of T cells after yellow fever vaccination. TCRdb re-analysed the 5' RACE reads in MiXCR, keeping a single row per CDR3 protein. In the table there are some 290,000 distinct CDR3 sequences, roughly 10% of which are singletons. The source material was CD4+ T cells sorted from PBMCs, sampled 45 days after the yellow fever booster vaccination. These TCRs come from a man between 18 and 35 years old who received the YFV17D yellow fever vaccine.

This clonotype was observed a handful of times. The gene calls are TRBV20-1 and TRBJ1-4; 7 nucleotides match TRBD1. From germline, CDR1 is DFQATT and CDR2 SNEGSKA (reference sequence). V was pared by 6 bases and J by 8 bases, with 15 bases of the junction left unmatched. The CDR3 has 15 residues. CDR3 in DNA: TGCAGTGCGCAAATCTCCGGGACACAGGGGGAAAAACTGTTTTTT. This encodes CSAQISGTQGEKLFF.

This clonotype was counted only a few times. The chain has TRBV27 and TRBJ2-5; D unclear. Germline-derived CDR1 and CDR2 are MNHEY and SMNVEV (reference sequence). The CDR3 is 12 residues long. The V end lost 6 bases, the J end lost 5 bases, and 10 bases lay between the germline ends. The CDR3 sequence: CASRSVEETQYF. The CDR3 bases are TGTGCCAGCAGGTCGGTAGAGGAGACCCAGTACTTC.

The V and J genes are TRBV29-1 and TRBJ1-1; 10 bases align to TRBD1. CDR1 and CDR2 from the germline V gene are SQVTM and ANQGSEA. V trimming: 7 bases; J trimming: 5 bases; junction bases outside the gene matches: 7. There are 13 residues in the CDR3. CDR3 bases: TGCAGCGGGGGGGGACAGGGGCGGACTGAAGCTTTCTTT. Its translation: CSGGGQGRTEAFF. Variable domain in full (rest from reference TRBV29-1 and TRBJ1-1): SAVISQKPSRDICQRGTSLTIQCQVDSQVTMMFWYRQQPGQSLTLIATANQGSEATYESGFVIDKFPISRPNLTFSTLTVSNMSPEDSSIYLCSGGGQGRTEAFFGQGTRLTVV.

This clonotype has just a few counts. V usage is TRBV28 and J usage is TRBJ2-5; unclear D gene. CDR1 MDHEN and CDR2 SYDVKM come from the germline V gene. The CDR3 sequence is 13 residues long. Trimming took 8 bases from V and 5 from J, leaving 15 bases between them. CDR3 coding DNA: TGTGCCAGCGAAAAACGGCAACGGGAGACCCAGTACTTC. Protein sequence: CASEKRQRETQYF.

The chain links TRBV4-3 to TRBJ2-2; D possibly corresponds to TRBD1 (6 bases). The V gene lost 4 bases and the J gene lost 6 bases, with 21 bases spanning the gap. This CDR3 is 17 amino acids long. Germline-derived CDR1 and CDR2 are LGHNA and YSLEER. The CDR3 DNA is TGCGCCAGCAGCCCATCGCCGCAAACAGGGTCGGCCGGGGAGCTGTTTTTT. Translation gives CASSPSPQTGSAGELFF.

In this sample, this clonotype turned up many times. The chain links TRBV7-6 to TRBJ2-5, with TRBD1 matching 8 bases. The CDR3 is 14 amino acids. Germline values: CDR1 SGHVS, CDR2 FNYEAQ. J was trimmed by 4 bases and V by 5 bases; bases with no gene match: 6. Here the CDR3 reads CASSPPTGVETQYF. CDR3 in DNA: TGTGCCAGCAGCCCTCCGACAGGGGTAGAGACCCAGTACTTC.

This chain joins TRBV21-1 and TRBJ1-5; TRBD1 is taken as the D call from the table, unchecked against the DNA. TRBV21-1 is a pseudogene. The CDR3 spans 12 residues. The CDR3 is CASGGVYQPQHF. The CDR3 DNA reads TGTGCCAGCGGGGGGGTATACCAGCCCCAGCATTTT.

This clonotype showed up just a few times. The chain carries TRBV5-1 and TRBJ1-1; D might be TRBD1 (5 bases). Deletions cut 0 bases from V and 1 base from J, with 10 bases between. Germline loops: CDR1 SGHRS, CDR2 YFSETQ. CDR3 length equals 15 residues. The CDR3 nucleotides read TGCGCCAGCAGCTTGGAGGGGATTGGGAACACTGAAGCTTTCTTT. Encoded protein: CASSLEGIGNTEAFF.

The chain recombines TRBV7-2 with TRBJ1-4; D may be TRBD1 (6 bases). This CDR3 region has 14 residues. Germline CDR1 reads SGHTA; CDR2 reads FQGNSA. Trimming took 4 bases from V and 10 from J, leaving 16 bases between them. The CDR3, as DNA: TGTGCCAGCAGCTCCGCGGGGGCGCAGGGAAAACTGTTTTTT. Translating gives CASSSAGAQGKLFF. The whole variable domain, remainder taken from reference TRBV7-2 and TRBJ1-4, is GAGVSQSPSNKVTEKGKDVELRCDPISGHTALYWYRQSLGQGLEFLIYFQGNSAPDKSGLPSDRFSAERTGGSVSTLTIQRTQQEDSAVYLCASSSAGAQGKLFFGSGTQLSVL.

A few counts support this clonotype. V usage is TRBV4-2 and J usage is TRBJ1-1; D ambiguous. Germline V lookup: CDR1 LGHNA, CDR2 YNFKEQ. The CDR3 runs 14 residues. Trimming removed 0 bases from V and 2 bases from J, with 7 bases in between. CDR3 amino acids: CASSQDYGNTEAFF. The CDR3 region has the DNA TGTGCCAGCAGCCAAGACTACGGAAACACTGAAGCTTTCTTT.

A few counts support this clonotype. The genes are TRBV12-3 or TRBV12-4 and TRBJ1-2; D possibly corresponds to TRBD1 (5 bases). Trimming removed 3 bases at V and 8 bases at J, with 10 bases between. CDR3 size: 12 residues. The CDR3 here is CASSFTGSGYTF. The CDR3 region has the DNA TGTGCCAGCAGTTTCACAGGCTCCGGCTACACCTTC.

This clonotype has a count of ten or more. The rearrangement links TRBV12-3 or TRBV12-4 to TRBJ1-3; no clear D gene. The CDR3 is made up of 14 amino acids. The V end lost 5 bases, the J end lost 0 bases, and 8 bases lay between the germline ends. CDR3 nucleotide sequence: TGTGCCAGCAGTCCGAGCGTCTCTGGAAACACCATATATTTT. Amino acids: CASSPSVSGNTIYF.

This clonotype has ten or more counts. The rearrangement links TRBV18 to TRBJ1-1, with TRBD1 matching 7 bases. Trimming removed 3 bases from V and 3 bases from J; junction bases left unmatched: 4. The CDR3 has 14 residues. CDR1 is KGHSH and CDR2 is LQKENI in the germline V gene. This CDR3 is CASSPTTGDTEAFF. CDR3 in DNA: TGTGCCAGCTCACCCACTACAGGGGACACTGAAGCTTTCTTT.

This clonotype was seen only a few times. This chain connects TRBV15 to TRBJ2-3; D possibly uses TRBD1 or TRBD2 (5 bases each). Trimming left V 5 bases short and J 0 bases short, with 21 bases between. The CDR3 length is 18 residues. Germline CDR1 reads LNHNV; CDR2 reads YYDKDF (reference sequence). CDR3 in DNA: TGTGCCACCAGCCAGATGCCCGGGGCAGTTTTGAGCACAGATACGCAGTATTTT. Residues: CATSQMPGAVLSTDTQYF.

This clonotype was seen ten or more times. The rearrangement joins TRBV7-2 to TRBJ2-5; the D is unclear. The CDR3 length is 11 residues. CDR1 is SGHTA, CDR2 FQGNSA, per germline. The germline V and J ends were trimmed by 1 base and 8 bases, with 5 bases remaining between them. In nucleotides, the CDR3 is TGTGCCAGCAGCTTAGAGGTCACCCAGTACTTC. Translation: CASSLEVTQYF. Using reference TRBV7-2 and TRBJ2-5 for the parts outside the CDR3, the full variable domain is GAGVSQSPSNKVTEKGKDVELRCDPISGHTALYWYRQSLGQGLEFLIYFQGNSAPDKSGLPSDRFSAERTGGSVSTLTIQRTQQEDSAVYLCASSLEVTQYFGPGTRLLVL.

This chain joins TRBV7-2 and TRBJ1-1; no firm D call. This CDR3 is built from 15 residues. Germline CDR1 SGHTA, CDR2 FQGNSA. V lost 4 bases to trimming and J lost 4 bases, with 16 bases between them. The chain's CDR3 is CASSSRSLPGTEAFF. Here the CDR3 DNA reads TGTGCCAGCAGCTCCCGTAGTTTACCGGGCACTGAAGCTTTCTTT.

CDR3 region: CASSQDWQGTADTQYF. The CDR3 region has the DNA TGTGCCAGCAGCCAAGATTGGCAGGGTACCGCAGATACGCAGTATTTT. J is TRBJ2-3 and V is TRBV4-2; D is possibly TRBD1 (5 bases). There are 16 residues in the CDR3. Trimming stripped 0 bases from V and 4 bases from J, with 14 bases between. CDR1 LGHNA and CDR2 YNFKEQ come from the germline V gene.

This chain connects TRBV7-2 to TRBJ2-3; 10 bases map to TRBD2. V shed 2 bases and J 5 bases; nucleotides not matched to a gene: 7. Germline assignment: CDR1 SGHTA and CDR2 FQGNSA. The CDR3 sequence is 16 residues long. The chain's CDR3 is CASSLSSGGARDTQYF. Here the CDR3 DNA reads TGTGCCAGCAGCTTATCCAGCGGGGGGGCGAGAGATACGCAGTATTTT.

This clonotype was observed many times. CDR3 loop: CASSLSASYEQYF. The CDR3 DNA sequence: TGTGCCAGCAGCCTTAGTGCCTCGTACGAGCAGTACTTC. V gene TRBV7-2 combines with J gene TRBJ2-7, with D uncertain. Germline loops: CDR1 SGHTA, CDR2 FQGNSA. V lost 5 bases and J 4 bases, leaving 12 bases between the germline ends. CDR3 size: 13 residues.

This sequence joins TRBV11-2 and TRBJ2-2; the match to TRBD1 covers 7 bases. The CDR3 is 16 amino acids. Losses at the gene ends were 5 bases for V and 7 bases for J; bases not matched to a gene: 13. Germline V CDR1 and CDR2: SGHAT, FQNNGV. The CDR3 loop reads CASSKINRGTSGELFF. CDR3 nucleotide sequence: TGTGCCAGCAGCAAAATAAACAGGGGTACGAGCGGGGAGCTGTTTTTT.

This clonotype came up once. This sequence joins TRBV9 and TRBJ1-4; D is unclear. CDR3 size: 15 residues. Looked up from germline, CDR1 is SGDLS and CDR2 is YYNGEE. V was trimmed by 3 bases and J by 0 bases, leaving 9 bases between them. In DNA, the CDR3 is TGTGCCAGCAGCGAGGCCCTTGCAACTAATGAAAAACTGTTTTTT. It is translated as CASSEALATNEKLFF.

This clonotype occurred a few times. This sequence joins TRBV7-2 and TRBJ2-5; no firm D call. The V gene's germline CDR1 is SGHTA and CDR2 FQGNSA. The CDR3 extends over 12 amino acids. Trimming took 4 bases from V and 5 from J, leaving 8 bases between them. The CDR3 sequence: CASSSVGETQYF. DNA of the CDR3: TGTGCCAGCAGCTCCGTAGGGGAGACCCAGTACTTC.

J is TRBJ2-7 and V is TRBV28, with a weak D call TRBD2 (6 bases). The CDR3 has 14 amino acids. Trimming removed 1 base from V and 7 bases from J, with 14 bases in between. Germline V lookup: CDR1 MDHEN, CDR2 SYDVKM. For the CDR3, the DNA is TGTGCCAGCAGTTTATACGGGGGAGCACGGGAGCAGTACTTC. As protein: CASSLYGGAREQYF.

The V call is TRBV29-1, the J call TRBJ1-2; 11 nucleotides line up with TRBD1. The CDR3 contains 14 residues. Looked up from germline, CDR1 is SQVTM and CDR2 is ANQGSEA. V shed 4 bases and J 6 bases; nucleotides not matched to a gene: 7. The CDR3 DNA is TGCAGCGTTGTTCCCGGGACAGGGGGGCATGGCTACACCTTC. Its protein is CSVVPGTGGHGYTF. The variable domain in full, with the rest retrieved from reference TRBV29-1 and TRBJ1-2, is SAVISQKPSRDICQRGTSLTIQCQVDSQVTMMFWYRQQPGQSLTLIATANQGSEATYESGFVIDKFPISRPNLTFSTLTVSNMSPEDSSIYLCSVVPGTGGHGYTFGSGTRLTVV.

Ten or more counts support this clonotype. The genes are TRBV4-3 and TRBJ2-2; 13 bases match TRBD2. CDR1 and CDR2 from the germline V gene are LGHNA and YSLEER. The CDR3 is 18 residues long. V gave up 3 bases and J gave up 7 bases; unmatched junction bases: 11. Here the CDR3 reads CASSQETGTSGEDGELFF. CDR3 DNA sequence: TGCGCCAGCAGCCAGGAAACCGGGACTAGCGGGGAGGACGGGGAGCTGTTTTTT.

This clonotype was picked up a small number of times. The chain couples TRBV24-1 to TRBJ2-3, with 8 bases fitting TRBD1. The CDR3 is made up of 18 amino acids. The V gene's germline CDR1 is KGHDR and CDR2 SFDVKD. The V gene end was trimmed by 1 base and the J gene end by 0 bases; junction bases not matched to a gene: 8. This chain's CDR3 is CATSDLGDRTTSTDTQYF. The CDR3 region has the DNA TGTGCCACCAGTGATTTAGGGGACAGGACAACTAGCACAGATACGCAGTATTTT.